This entry describes one T cell receptor (beta chain). No antigen is known for it. The sample is drawn from a study of T cells expressing NK-cell markers. Template switching by 5'RACE with UMIs generated the TCR beta cDNA. From its re-call of the 5' RACE reads, TCRdb lists each CDR3 protein once, without DNA. Its listing shows fewer than 550,000 distinct CDR3 sequences. Germline loops: CDR1 LNHNV, CDR2 YYDKDF (reference sequence). CDR3 length: 13 amino acids. Points from the study as a whole: In a handful of donors, dominant clonotypes made up roughly 25-60.1% of CD3+CD56-NKG2C+ cells.

The sequencing input was blood T cells: a sorted CD56 or NKG2C T cell subset, CD4+ or CD8+ T cells, or bulk PBMC T cells (not recorded which). V and J are TRBV15 and TRBJ1-2. The TCR originated in a woman aged 45-60 years in good health. This CDR3 is CATSKGEDYGYTF.